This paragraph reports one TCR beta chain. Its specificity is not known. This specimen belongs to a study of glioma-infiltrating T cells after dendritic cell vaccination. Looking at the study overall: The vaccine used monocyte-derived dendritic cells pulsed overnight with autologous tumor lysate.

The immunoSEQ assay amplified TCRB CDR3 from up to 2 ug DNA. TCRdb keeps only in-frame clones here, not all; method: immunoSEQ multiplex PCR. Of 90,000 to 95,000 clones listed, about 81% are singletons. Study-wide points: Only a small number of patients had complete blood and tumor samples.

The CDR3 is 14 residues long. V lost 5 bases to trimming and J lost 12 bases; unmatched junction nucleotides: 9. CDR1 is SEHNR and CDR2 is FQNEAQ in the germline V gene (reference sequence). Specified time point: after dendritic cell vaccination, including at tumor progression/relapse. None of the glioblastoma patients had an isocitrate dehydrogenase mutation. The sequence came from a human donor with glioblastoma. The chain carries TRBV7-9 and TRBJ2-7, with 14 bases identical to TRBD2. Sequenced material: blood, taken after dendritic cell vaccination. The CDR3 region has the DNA TGTGCCAGCAGCGTGGGACTAGCGGGGGACCCCGCGTACTTC. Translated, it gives CASSVGLAGDPAYF.